A selection of T cell receptor beta chains follows, all from one sample in a study of blood T cell repertoires in COVID-19. Data came from immunoSEQ multiplex PCR; TCRdb stores just in-frame clones and leaves some out. The sample yields 150,000 or so clones, roughly 78% seen once. Material for sequencing was peripheral blood. All receptors derive from a human donor with acute or convalescent COVID-19. The donor label of this sample is uncertain. CDR3s leave out the opening cysteine and the closing phenylalanine or tryptophan. Fields, in order: J gene, V gene, CDR3 protein.

J gene: TRBJ2-5; V gene: TRBV2; CDR3 protein: ASSEGLETQY
J gene: TRBJ1-5; V gene: TRBV27; CDR3 protein: ASSRLNSNQPQH
J gene: TRBJ2-1; V gene: TRBV2; CDR3 protein: ASTLVSLLNEQF
J gene: TRBJ1-6; V gene: TRBV4-1; CDR3 protein: ASSQDPGLSYNSPLH
J gene: TRBJ2-7; V gene: TRBV2; CDR3 protein: ASRNRGAGAYEQY
J gene: TRBJ1-5; V gene: TRBV30; CDR3 protein: AWSVLGDNQPQH
J gene: TRBJ2-2; V gene: TRBV30; CDR3 protein: AWTSTSGGVGELF
J gene: TRBJ1-5; V gene: TRBV28; CDR3 protein: ASSFNQPRGDNQPQH
J gene: TRBJ2-1; V gene: TRBV10-3; CDR3 protein: AISSGDYNEQF
J gene: TRBJ2-2; V gene: TRBV9; CDR3 protein: ASSPQLAGTGELF
J gene: TRBJ2-2; V gene: TRBV3-1/TRBV3-2; CDR3 protein: ASSQHRTLNTGELF
J gene: TRBJ2-3; V gene: TRBV7-2; CDR3 protein: ASSLGGYTQY
J gene: TRBJ1-2; V gene: TRBV11-2; CDR3 protein: AIRTGSDSGYGYT
J gene: TRBJ1-4; V gene: TRBV10-3; CDR3 protein: AISDSGRATNEKLF
J gene: TRBJ2-7; V gene: TRBV6-5; CDR3 protein: ASSPRTGYEQY
J gene: TRBJ1-2; V gene: TRBV3-1/TRBV3-2; CDR3 protein: ASSRGGGYT
J gene: TRBJ2-1; V gene: TRBV19; CDR3 protein: ASSIDRVSSYNEQF
J gene: TRBJ2-1; V gene: TRBV9; CDR3 protein: ASSAAGNSYNEQF
J gene: TRBJ1-5; V gene: TRBV29-1; CDR3 protein: SVGDRVSQPQH
J gene: TRBJ1-1; V gene: TRBV27; CDR3 protein: ASSLYRGSMNTEAF
J gene: TRBJ1-1; V gene: TRBV4-1; CDR3 protein: ASSQVGTGTMNTEAF
J gene: TRBJ1-4; V gene: TRBV28; CDR3 protein: ASSSTYEKLF
J gene: TRBJ1-2; V gene: TRBV29-1; CDR3 protein: SVESRQGRNGYT
J gene: TRBJ1-2; V gene: TRBV7-9; CDR3 protein: ASSLETGIGYGYT
J gene: TRBJ2-1; V gene: TRBV5-1; CDR3 protein: ASSLAPQGAKNEQF
J gene: TRBJ1-4; V gene: TRBV5-1; CDR3 protein: ASSLGRGINEKLF
J gene: TRBJ2-7; V gene: TRBV30; CDR3 protein: AWRRAGSYEQY
J gene: TRBJ2-7; V gene: TRBV2; CDR3 protein: ASGSGQGISGHEQY
J gene: TRBJ1-2; V gene: TRBV7-9; CDR3 protein: ASSLVVGDGYT